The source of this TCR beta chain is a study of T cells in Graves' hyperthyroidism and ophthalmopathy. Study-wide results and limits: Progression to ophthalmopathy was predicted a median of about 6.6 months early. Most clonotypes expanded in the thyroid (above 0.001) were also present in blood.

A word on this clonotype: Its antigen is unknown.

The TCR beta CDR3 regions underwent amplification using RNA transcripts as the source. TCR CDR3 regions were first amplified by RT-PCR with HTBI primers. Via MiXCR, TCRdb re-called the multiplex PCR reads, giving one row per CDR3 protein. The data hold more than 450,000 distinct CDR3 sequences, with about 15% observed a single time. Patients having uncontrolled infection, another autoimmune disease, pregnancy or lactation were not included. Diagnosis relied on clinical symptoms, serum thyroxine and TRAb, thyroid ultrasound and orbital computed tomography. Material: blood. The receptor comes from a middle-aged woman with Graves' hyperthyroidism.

The DNA for the CDR3 is TGTGCCAGCAATTACCTCGGGACTAGTAATCGCAATGAGCAGTTCTTC. It codes for CASNYLGTSNRNEQFF. The genes are TRBV12-3 or TRBV12-4 and TRBJ2-1; 8 bases line up with TRBD2. This CDR3 has 16 residues. Trimming took 7 bases from V and 6 from J; bases not matched to a gene: 14.